This TCR beta chain originates from a study of control samples from healthy donors and cancer patients. The CDR3 is made up of 12 amino acids. Trimming cost V 7 bases and J 7 bases; bases outside gene matches: 4. Germline V lookup: CDR1 MDHEN, CDR2 SYDVKM. The data were produced by immunoSEQ multiplex PCR, yet TCRdb's version contains in-frame clones alone and is incomplete. The data contain 120,000 or so clones, approximately 88% of them seen just once; the ten biggest clones take up roughly 43%. This clonotype was sampled from a middle-aged man in good health. Source material: blood. V and J are TRBV28 and TRBJ1-2, with 9 bases aligning to TRBD1. Written as DNA, the CDR3 is TGTGCCAGCAAGACAGGGGGGGGTGGCTACACCTTC. Its protein product is CASKTGGGGYTF.